This TCR beta chain was recorded in a study of blood T cells in healthy people across ages. CDR3 length: 11 residues. Germline V gene sequence: CDR1 SNHLY, CDR2 FYNNEI. Trimming pared 5 bases from V and 3 bases from J, leaving 4 bases between. This clonotype was observed a handful of times. Its antigen is as yet unknown. Findings and limits, study-wide: TCR beta diversity per million T cells fell roughly linearly with age.

The second PCR ran about 6 to 11 cycles with a sample-barcoded 5' primer and J-beta primers. Every molecule of cDNA carried a tag from a template-switch adaptor with 12 random nucleotides. TCRdb reanalysed the 5' RACE reads using MiXCR and keeps one entry per CDR3 protein. The sample lists 750,000 to 850,000 distinct CDR3 sequences, 20% to 25% seen once, with under 4.5% in the top ten. These same records also appear under a second study, on T cells of mothers and their children.

The specimen was blood. The chain is built from TRBV2 and TRBJ1-2; D not resolved. This TCR was recovered from a boy aged 5-17 years in good health. CDR3 amino acids: CASSYDYGYTF. CDR3 nucleotide sequence: TGTGCCAGCAGTTACGACTATGGCTACACCTTC.